These 11 T cell receptor beta chains originate from one sample sequenced in a study of blood T cell repertoires in COVID-19. Sequencing was performed with immunoSEQ multiplex PCR; in TCRdb, only in-frame clones are kept and a portion is missing. The table has 200,000 to 250,000 clones, 86% seen once. The sample was PBMCs or T cells enriched from blood (not recorded which). These receptor sequences come from a woman aged 40 to 50 with acute COVID-19.

The gene calls are TRBV21-1 and TRBJ1-1. TRBV21-1 is marked as a pseudogene. CDR3 length equals 15 residues. The CDR3 protein is CASSKLGGWGTEAFF. The CDR3 region has the DNA TGTGCCAGCAGCAAACTCGGGGGTTGGGGCACTGAAGCTTTCTTT.

V and J are TRBV5-1 and TRBJ2-7, with a possible D match to TRBD1 (5 bases). V lost 0 bases and J 1 base, leaving 5 bases between the germline ends. The CDR3 is 13 residues long. The germline V gene encodes CDR1 SGHRS and CDR2 YFSETQ. Here the CDR3 reads CASSLGQSYEQYF. The DNA of the CDR3 is TGCGCCAGCAGCTTGGGACAGTCCTACGAGCAGTACTTC. Full variable domain (missing parts from reference TRBV5-1 and TRBJ2-7): KAGVTQTPRYLIKTRGQQVTLSCSPISGHRSVSWYQQTPGQGLQFLFEYFSETQRNKGNFPGRFSGRQFSNSRSEMNVSTLELGDSALYLCASSLGQSYEQYFGPGTRLTVT.

The table lists this clone with a few counts. V usage is TRBV18 and J usage is TRBJ1-3; possibly TRBD1 for D (6 bases). Trimming left V 3 bases short and J 0 bases short, with 18 bases between. Germline V gene lookup returns CDR1 KGHSH and CDR2 LQKENI. CDR3 length equals 18 residues. The CDR3 loop reads CASSPRTAALHSGNTIYF. The CDR3 DNA follows: TGTGCCAGCTCACCGCGGACAGCAGCCCTACACTCTGGAAACACCATATATTTT.

The chain is built from TRBV5-1 and TRBJ2-7; 8 bases align to TRBD2. The CDR3 totals 15 residues. J was trimmed by 2 bases and V by 0 bases; bases with no gene match: 4. Per germline, CDR1 SGHRS and CDR2 YFSETQ. CDR3 DNA: TGCGCCAGCAGCTTGGAAAGCGGGGGAACCTACGAGCAGTACTTC. This translates into CASSLESGGTYEQYF.

This clone was seen only once. The V call is TRBV5-1, the J call TRBJ2-1; no firm D call. This CDR3 is built from 14 residues. The V gene lost 3 bases and the J gene lost 7 bases, with 14 bases spanning the gap. Germline loops: CDR1 SGHRS, CDR2 YFSETQ. CDR3 sequence reads: CASSSQLGNNEQFF. CDR3 DNA sequence: TGCGCCAGCAGCTCCCAGCTAGGCAATAATGAGCAGTTCTTC.

V is TRBV24-1 and J is TRBJ2-1, with TRBD1 matching 7 bases. Germline V gene lookup returns CDR1 KGHDR and CDR2 SFDVKD. V was pared by 9 bases and J by 5 bases, with 6 bases of the junction left unmatched. The CDR3 is 13 amino acids. Here the CDR3 DNA reads TGTGCCACCGCTACACAGGGGAACAATGAGCAGTTCTTC. It translates to CATATQGNNEQFF.

The rearrangement joins TRBV24-1 to TRBJ1-2, with TRBD1 identical over 10 bases. The CDR3 consists of 14 residues. The V segment lost 11 bases and the J segment 8 bases; nucleotides outside the gene matches: 13. Germline-derived CDR1 and CDR2 are KGHDR and SFDVKD. CDR3 in amino acids: CAIAMSGQGRGYTF. In DNA form, the CDR3 reads TGTGCCATTGCAATGTCGGGACAGGGGCGCGGCTACACCTTC.

The chain carries TRBV6-2 or TRBV6-3 and TRBJ1-2; TRBD1 is a possible D gene (5 bases). V was trimmed by 4 bases and J by 8 bases, leaving 14 bases between them. Germline CDR1 and CDR2: MNHEY and SVGEGT. The CDR3 is made up of 13 amino acids. For the CDR3, the DNA is TGTGCCAGCAGTTTCGGGGGTGAGGGCGGCTACACCTTC. Its protein product is CASSFGGEGGYTF.

This chain links TRBV7-9 with TRBJ2-1, with TRBD1 identical over 12 bases. Germline V CDR1 and CDR2: SEHNR, FQNEAQ (reference sequence). The CDR3 has 15 amino acids. V trimming: 6 bases; J trimming: 10 bases; junction bases outside the gene matches: 10. Here the CDR3 DNA reads TGTGCCAGCAGGGAATCGGGACAGGGGGCCTCAGAGCAGTTCTTC. Protein sequence: CASRESGQGASEQFF.

The rearrangement uses TRBV7-2 and TRBJ1-1; maybe TRBD1 (5 bases). The CDR3 sequence is 13 residues long. Germline V lookup: CDR1 SGHTA, CDR2 FQGNSA. V gave up 4 bases and J gave up 10 bases, with 16 bases separating them. CDR3 DNA: TGTGCCAGCAGCTCCTCAACCGGGCAGGGAGCTTTCTTT. Its translation: CASSSSTGQGAFF.

The V gene is TRBV7-8, the J gene TRBJ1-2; 8 positions match TRBD1. The germline gives CDR1 SGHVS, CDR2 FQNEAQ. This CDR3 comprises 16 residues. The trim removed 5 bases at V and 6 bases at J, leaving 14 bases unmatched. In DNA, the CDR3 is TGTGCCAGCAGCCCCCGCGCCTCGGGACAGGCGGATGGCTACACCTTC. Translated, it gives CASSPRASGQADGYTF.